This T cell receptor beta chain is from a study of shared T cell receptors in the human thymus. TCRdb's table, derived via immunoSEQ multiplex PCR, lists solely in-frame clones and lacks some. This table has 640,000 or so clones, approximately 89% appearing once. Concerning this clone: Other DNA sequences in this sample translate to the same CDR3.

V was pared by 2 bases and J by 3 bases, with 1 base of the junction left unmatched. Germline V gene sequence: CDR1 SGDLS, CDR2 YYNGEE. The CDR3 is 14 amino acids. This sample was shared with a second study, whose subject was human thymus T cells.

The sequence was collected from a boy younger than two with a congenital heart defect. The chain has TRBV9 and TRBJ2-5; 10 bases map to TRBD1. The sample consisted of thymocytes. The CDR3 here is CASSVGTGEETQYF. CDR3 nucleotide sequence: TGTGCCAGCAGCGTGGGGACAGGGGAAGAGACCCAGTACTTC.